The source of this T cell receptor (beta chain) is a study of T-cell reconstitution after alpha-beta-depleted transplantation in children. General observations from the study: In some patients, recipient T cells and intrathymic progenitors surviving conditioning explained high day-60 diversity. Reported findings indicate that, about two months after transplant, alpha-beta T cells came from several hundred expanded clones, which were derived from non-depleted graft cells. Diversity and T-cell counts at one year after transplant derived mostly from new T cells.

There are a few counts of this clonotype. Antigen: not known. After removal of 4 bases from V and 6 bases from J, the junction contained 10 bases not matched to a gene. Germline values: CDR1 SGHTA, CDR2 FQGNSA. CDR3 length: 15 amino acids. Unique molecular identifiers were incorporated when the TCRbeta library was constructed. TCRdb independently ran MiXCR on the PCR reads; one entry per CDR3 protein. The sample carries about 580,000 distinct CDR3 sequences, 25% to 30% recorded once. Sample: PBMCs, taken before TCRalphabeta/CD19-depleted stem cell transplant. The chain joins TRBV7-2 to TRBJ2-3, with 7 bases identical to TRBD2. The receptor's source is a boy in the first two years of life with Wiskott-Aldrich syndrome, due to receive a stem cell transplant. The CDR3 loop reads CASSSTRSGRDTQYF. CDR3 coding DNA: TGTGCCAGCAGCTCTACCCGGTCCGGGAGGGATACGCAGTATTTT.